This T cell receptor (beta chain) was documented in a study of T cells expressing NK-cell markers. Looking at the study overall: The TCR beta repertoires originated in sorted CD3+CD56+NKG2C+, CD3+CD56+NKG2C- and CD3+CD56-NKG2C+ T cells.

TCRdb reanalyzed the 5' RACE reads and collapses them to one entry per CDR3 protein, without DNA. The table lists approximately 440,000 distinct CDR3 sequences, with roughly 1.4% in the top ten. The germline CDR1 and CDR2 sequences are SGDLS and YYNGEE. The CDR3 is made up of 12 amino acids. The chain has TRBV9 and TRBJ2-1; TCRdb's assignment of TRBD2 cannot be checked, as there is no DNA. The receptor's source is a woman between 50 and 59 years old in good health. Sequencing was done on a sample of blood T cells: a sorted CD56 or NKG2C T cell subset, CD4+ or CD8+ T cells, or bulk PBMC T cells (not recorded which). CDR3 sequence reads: CASSVPGGSRFF.